The subject of this entry is one TCR beta chain. In the authors' methods: Estimates of nucleated cell counts were drawn from the amplification of reference gene primers. Clones were sequenced by immunoSEQ multiplex PCR, and TCRdb holds only the in-frame ones, with some missing. V and J calls and clone size follow that table, whereas D and trimming were derived from the DNA. Found here are around 230,000 clones, around nine tenths of them singletons; the top ten hold approximately 0.66%. The data stem from a study of blood T cell repertoires in COVID-19. Turning to the study itself: The samples span acute and convalescent COVID-19 from the United States, Italy and Spain. T cells, B-cell-depleted T cells, or PBMCs supplied cDNA or gDNA.

The CDR3 totals 13 residues. With 8 bases removed from V and 2 bases from J, the gap between germline ends came to 9 bases. Germline-derived CDR1 and CDR2 are MNHEY and SMNVEV (reference sequence). The sequenced material came from peripheral blood. The rearrangement joins TRBV27 to TRBJ2-2; D ambiguous. The receptor comes from a man aged 40-49 years with acute or convalescent COVID-19. The CDR3 protein is CASRLTNTGELFF. CDR3 nucleotides: TGTGCCAGCCGCCTAACCAACACCGGGGAGCTGTTTTTT.